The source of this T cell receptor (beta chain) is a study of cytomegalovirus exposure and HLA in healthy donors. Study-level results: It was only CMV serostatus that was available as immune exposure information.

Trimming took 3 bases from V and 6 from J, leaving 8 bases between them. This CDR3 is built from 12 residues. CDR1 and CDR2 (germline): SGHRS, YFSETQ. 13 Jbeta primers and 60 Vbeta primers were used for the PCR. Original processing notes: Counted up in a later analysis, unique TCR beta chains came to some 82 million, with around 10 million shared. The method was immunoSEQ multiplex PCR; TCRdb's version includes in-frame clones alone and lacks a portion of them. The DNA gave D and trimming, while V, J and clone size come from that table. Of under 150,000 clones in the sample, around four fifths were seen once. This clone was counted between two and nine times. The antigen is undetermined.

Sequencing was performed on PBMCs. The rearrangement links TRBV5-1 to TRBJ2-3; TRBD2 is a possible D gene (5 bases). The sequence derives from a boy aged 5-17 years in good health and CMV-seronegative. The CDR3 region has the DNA TGCGCCAGCAGCTCCCAGCGGGATACGCAGTATTTT. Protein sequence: CASSSQRDTQYF.